The 19 T cell receptor beta chains in this list originate from one sample, sequenced in a study of blood T cells in healthy people across ages. Using a J-beta primer mix together with a sample-barcoded 5' primer, a second PCR was run for roughly 7 to 12 cycles. Via MiXCR, TCRdb re-called the 5' RACE reads, giving one row per CDR3 protein. The sample lists around 1,900,000 distinct CDR3 sequences, more than 35% seen once, with 20% to 25% in the top ten. Sequences were obtained from blood. These receptors were collected from a human donor in good health.

The table lists this clonotype with a few counts. The chain recombines TRBV7-2 with TRBJ2-1; tentatively, D is TRBD1 (6 bases). The CDR3 runs 15 residues. Germline assignment: CDR1 SGHTA and CDR2 FQGNSA. The V end was cut by 5 bases, the J end by 8 bases, with 19 bases between. The CDR3 is CASSPANTGFHEQFF. The CDR3 coding sequence is TGTGCCAGCAGCCCCGCTAATACAGGGTTCCATGAGCAGTTCTTC. Combining the CDR3 with reference TRBV7-2 and TRBJ2-1 gives the whole variable domain GAGVSQSPSNKVTEKGKDVELRCDPISGHTALYWYRQSLGQGLEFLIYFQGNSAPDKSGLPSDRFSAERTGGSVSTLTIQRTQQEDSAVYLCASSPANTGFHEQFFGPGTRLTVL.

The table lists this clonotype with a few counts. The rearrangement links TRBV9 to TRBJ1-2; D possibly corresponds to TRBD1 (6 bases). Per germline, CDR1 SGDLS and CDR2 YYNGEE. Trimming pared 4 bases from V and 2 bases from J, leaving 15 bases between. This CDR3 contains 15 residues. This chain's CDR3 is CASSPSGQWNYGYTF. The CDR3 nucleotides are TGTGCCAGCAGCCCTAGCGGACAGTGGAACTATGGCTACACCTTC.

This clonotype was detected a few times. This chain joins TRBV10-3 and TRBJ2-6; D remains unclear. Trimming took off 10 bases at V and 2 bases at J, with 12 bases between the two ends. This CDR3 spans 14 amino acids. Germline V gives CDR1 ENHRY, CDR2 SYGVKD. For the CDR3, the DNA is TGTGCCACCGTCGACTTGACTGGGGCCAACGTCCTGACTTTC. Its translation: CATVDLTGANVLTF.

This clonotype has just a few counts. The chain has TRBV20-1 and TRBJ1-5; weak D call: TRBD1 (6 bases). Germline assignment: CDR1 DFQATT and CDR2 SNEGSKA (reference sequence). V was clipped by 5 bases and J by 6 bases, with 17 bases between them. This CDR3 region has 14 residues. CDR3 bases: TGCAGTGCTTCCCAGGGGTTCGGTGGTCAGCCCCAGCATTTT. Its translation is CSASQGFGGQPQHF.

Of note for this clonotype: With a much larger clone just one base away, this may be a read error. The CDR3 region is CASSLVLCEQYF. Written as DNA, the CDR3 is TGTGCCAGCAGCTTAGTCCTCTGCGAGCAGTACTTC. The chain joins TRBV11-2 to TRBJ2-5; D uncertain. TRBJ2-7 matches the DNA end more closely, so the J call is doubtful. The CDR3 covers 12 residues. Germline-derived CDR1 and CDR2 are SGHAT and FQNNGV.

With respect to this clonotype: One end of the junction does not line up with germline, which may come from a read error. The chain links TRBV6-6 to TRBJ2-7; 8 bases are shared with TRBD1. The CDR3 length is 14 residues. In germline, CDR1 is MNHNY, CDR2 SVGAGI (reference sequence). CDR3 nucleotides: TGTGCCAGCACACGGACAGGGAGCTCCAACGAGCAGTACTTC. This codes for CASTRTGSSNEQYF.

The genes are TRBV7-2 and TRBJ1-1; weak D call: TRBD1 (6 bases). Germline values: CDR1 SGHTA, CDR2 FQGNSA. Trimming pared 6 bases from V and 1 base from J, leaving 9 bases between. The CDR3 extends over 13 amino acids. CDR3 protein: CASRQDRNTEAFF. The CDR3 DNA follows: TGTGCCAGCAGGCAGGACAGGAACACTGAAGCTTTCTTT.

This clonotype was detected only a few times. The V call is TRBV20-1, the J call TRBJ2-1; D not certain. The CDR3 loop spans 14 amino acids. V was pared by 4 bases and J by 0 bases, with 10 bases between. Looked up from germline, CDR1 is DFQATT and CDR2 is SNEGSKA (reference sequence). CDR3 in DNA: TGCAGTGCTAAGGGTGGCCTCTCCTACAATGAGCAGTTCTTC. It encodes CSAKGGLSYNEQFF.

This chain joins TRBV6-4 and TRBJ1-5, with 12 bases lining up with TRBD1. The CDR3 extends over 20 amino acids. V shed 5 bases, J shed 2 bases, and the junction held 16 bases outside the gene matches. Germline assignment: CDR1 MRHNA and CDR2 SNTAGT. The CDR3 nucleotides read TGTGCCAGCAGTTGGTGTAATCGGGACAGGGGGCGTCGGGGCAATCAGCCCCAGCATTTT. Its protein is CASSWCNRDRGRRGNQPQHF.

This chain joins TRBV5-1 and TRBJ1-1; D is unclear. This CDR3 contains 14 residues. Looked up from germline, CDR1 is SGHRS and CDR2 is YFSETQ. The V end was cut by 2 bases, the J end by 1 base, with 9 bases between. CDR3 nucleotides: TGCGCCAGCAGCTTAAAACAGCAGAACACTGAAGCTTTCTTT. This encodes CASSLKQQNTEAFF.

The table lists this clonotype with a few counts. The rearrangement links TRBV9 to TRBJ2-7; D not resolved. V was clipped by 4 bases and J by 1 base, with 15 bases between them. The CDR3 has 15 residues. Germline CDR1 SGDLS, CDR2 YYNGEE. CDR3 in amino acids: CASSLQSEASYEQYF. As DNA, the CDR3 is TGTGCCAGCAGCCTCCAATCAGAGGCTTCCTACGAGCAGTACTTC.

V and J are TRBV7-9 and TRBJ2-3; D possibly corresponds to TRBD1 (5 bases). Deletions cut 4 bases from V and 2 bases from J, with 16 bases between. Germline values: CDR1 SEHNR, CDR2 FQNEAQ (reference sequence). The CDR3 spans 16 residues. The CDR3 DNA is TGTGCCAGCAGCTCAATGGGGCAAAAATTCACAGATACGCAGTATTTT. Protein product: CASSSMGQKFTDTQYF.

This chain connects TRBV7-3 to TRBJ1-2, with D possibly matching TRBD1 (5 bases). Trimming took off 2 bases at V and 4 bases at J, with 20 bases between the two ends. Germline CDR1 SGHTA, CDR2 FQGTGA. This CDR3 has 17 residues. The CDR3 sequence: CASSLGGGDAATYGYTF. CDR3 nucleotides: TGTGCCAGCAGCTTAGGCGGCGGGGACGCCGCAACCTATGGCTACACCTTC.

This clonotype was seen a handful of times. The J gene is TRBJ2-7, the V gene TRBV29-1; D is perhaps TRBD1 or TRBD2 (5 bases each). V was cut by 1 base and J by 2 bases, with 12 bases left in between. The V gene's germline CDR1 is SQVTM and CDR2 ANQGSEA. This CDR3 spans 14 amino acids. CDR3 residues: CSVEGSGQAYEQYF. In DNA, the CDR3 is TGCAGCGTTGAAGGTTCGGGGCAGGCCTACGAGCAGTACTTC.

V is TRBV12-3 or TRBV12-4 and J is TRBJ1-2; 7 bases are a match to TRBD1. The length of the CDR3 is 16 residues. Trimming cost V 3 bases and J 5 bases; bases outside gene matches: 12. The CDR3 region is CASSLGGQARWYGYTF. The CDR3 nucleotides read TGTGCCAGCAGTTTGGGAGGACAGGCCCGATGGTATGGCTACACCTTC.

The chain combines TRBV11-2 with TRBJ2-1; possibly TRBD1 or TRBD2 for D (5 bases each). Trimming cost V 5 bases and J 8 bases, with 10 bases left between them. Germline V gives CDR1 SGHAT, CDR2 FQNNGV. CDR3 length equals 12 residues. The CDR3 DNA sequence: TGTGCCAGCAGCATCTTGGGGGATGAGCAGTTCTTC. This codes for CASSILGDEQFF.

This clonotype has ten or more counts. This sequence joins TRBV10-3 and TRBJ1-6, with D possibly TRBD1 on 6 matching bases. Trimming left V 3 bases short and J 9 bases short, with 27 bases between. The CDR3 has 19 amino acids. In germline, CDR1 is ENHRY, CDR2 SYGVKD. The CDR3 here is CAISDLAKGGVSRSSPLHF. DNA of the CDR3: TGTGCCATCAGTGATTTAGCGAAGGGGGGCGTTTCTCGGAGTTCACCCCTCCACTTT.

This rearrangement joins TRBV7-2 to TRBJ2-3; D is perhaps TRBD2 (6 bases). This CDR3 is 16 amino acids long. Germline loops: CDR1 SGHTA, CDR2 FQGNSA. The germline V and J ends were trimmed by 1 base and 11 bases, with 22 bases remaining between them. CDR3 amino acids: CASSLGVPGGRIVQYF. CDR3 DNA: TGTGCCAGCAGCTTAGGAGTTCCCGGGGGTCGGATTGTGCAGTATTTT.

CDR3 loop: CSLVWGDNEQFF. CDR3 nucleotides: TGCAGCCTTGTATGGGGGGACAATGAGCAGTTCTTC. The chain is built from TRBV29-1 and TRBJ2-1; D might be TRBD2 (6 bases). CDR1 and CDR2 (germline): SQVTM, ANQGSEA. The CDR3 sequence is 12 residues long. V was cut by 8 bases and J by 5 bases, with 13 bases left in between.